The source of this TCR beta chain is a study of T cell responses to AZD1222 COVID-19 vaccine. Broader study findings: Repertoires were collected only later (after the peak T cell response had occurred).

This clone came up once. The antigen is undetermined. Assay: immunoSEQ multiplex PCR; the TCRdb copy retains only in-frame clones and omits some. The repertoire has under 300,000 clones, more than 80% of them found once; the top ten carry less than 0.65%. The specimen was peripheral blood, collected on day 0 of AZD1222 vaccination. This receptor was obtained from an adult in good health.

CDR3 coding DNA: TGTGCCAGCAGCTTGTTGGTGAACACTGAAGCTTTCTTT. It is translated as CASSLLVNTEAFF. V gene TRBV11-3 combines with J gene TRBJ1-1; D remains unclear. Germline V gives CDR1 SGHNT, CDR2 YENEEA. V was pared by 3 bases and J by 0 bases, with 5 bases between. This CDR3 is built from 13 residues.